This is a list of T cell receptor beta chains from one sample in a study of OX40 agonist ivuxolimab in advanced cancers. Profiled with immunoSEQ multiplex PCR; TCRdb holds only in-frame clones, not every one. The profile shows approximately 33,000 clones, roughly nine tenths of them singletons. Sequences were derived from CD4+ or CD8+ T cells sorted from blood, sampled in a trial of the OX40 agonist ivuxolimab. The receptors originated from an adult with an advanced solid tumor such as melanoma, head and neck, liver or kidney cancer. The CDR3 runs from the conserved cysteine through the conserved F or W. Each record gives: J gene, V gene, D gene, clone size, CDR3 DNA, CDR3 protein. A D gene is named only where the DNA matches it firmly. Expanded clones are given a class, and other clones once, few, many or no size at all.

J: TRBJ2-7
V: TRBV5-1
D: -
size: -
DNA: TGCGCCAGTACTGACAGCCATCACAACGAGCAGTACTTC
CDR3: CASTDSHHNEQYF

J: TRBJ2-7
V: TRBV6-5
D: -
size: few
DNA: TGTGCCAGCAGTTACTTAGGGGAATCCTACGAGCAGTACTTC
CDR3: CASSYLGESYEQYF

J: TRBJ2-7
V: TRBV4-1
D: TRBD1
size: -
DNA: TGCGCCAGCAGCCAACCACAGGGGTACGAGCAGTACTTC
CDR3: CASSQPQGYEQYF

J: TRBJ2-7
V: TRBV5-8
D: -
size: -
DNA: TGTGCCAGCAGCCCGAGACAGGGAGGGGACTACGAGCAGTACTTC
CDR3: CASSPRQGGDYEQYF

J: TRBJ2-3
V: TRBV21-1
D: -
size: -
DNA: TGTGCCAGCAGCCAAAAAAACGCGGCTAGCGGTAGCACAGATACGCAGTATTTT
CDR3: CASSQKNAASGSTDTQYF

J: TRBJ2-1
V: TRBV6-4
D: -
size: -
DNA: TGTGCCAGCAGTGACTCTGAGGGCAATGAGCAGTTCTTC
CDR3: CASSDSEGNEQFF

J: TRBJ1-4
V: TRBV27
D: -
size: -
DNA: TGTGCCAGCAGTTTATCCAGCTGGCCGAAAGAAAAACTGTTTTTT
CDR3: CASSLSSWPKEKLFF

J: TRBJ1-1
V: TRBV6-4
D: -
size: -
DNA: TGTGCCAGCAGTGAGGACAGGAACACTGAAGCTTTCTTT
CDR3: CASSEDRNTEAFF

J: TRBJ2-1
V: TRBV19
D: -
size: -
DNA: TGTGCCAGTAGTATGGTGCCGCCCTCCTACAATGAGCAGTTCTTC
CDR3: CASSMVPPSYNEQFF

J: TRBJ2-7
V: TRBV6-5
D: -
size: once
DNA: TGTGCCAGCAGTTACACAGAGTCCTACGAGCAGTACTTC
CDR3: CASSYTESYEQYF

J: TRBJ2-2
V: TRBV4-2
D: -
size: -
DNA: TGTGCCAGCAGCCAAGATAGGGCTGGCAGTGCCGGGGAGCTGTTTTTT
CDR3: CASSQDRAGSAGELFF

J: TRBJ2-3
V: TRBV6-6
D: TRBD1
size: -
DNA: TGTGCCAGCAGGCCCGTTTGGACAGGGGTGGGGGATACGCAGTATTTT
CDR3: CASRPVWTGVGDTQYF

J: TRBJ2-1
V: TRBV6-4
D: TRBD2
size: few
DNA: TGTGCCAGCAGCGCTAGCGGGGGATCCTACAATGAGCAGTTCTTC
CDR3: CASSASGGSYNEQFF

J: TRBJ2-1
V: TRBV9
D: TRBD2
size: once
DNA: TGTGCCAGCAGCGAGGATGGGACTACCTACAATGAGCAGTTCTTC
CDR3: CASSEDGTTYNEQFF

J: TRBJ2-7
V: TRBV29-1
D: TRBD2
size: -
DNA: TGCAGCGTTGAAGATCGGGCTAGCGGGTCTTACGAGCAGTACTTC
CDR3: CSVEDRASGSYEQYF

J: TRBJ2-1
V: TRBV18
D: -
size: -
DNA: TGTGCCAGCTCACCGGAGTTAGAATTCCCGTACAATGAGCAGTTCTTC
CDR3: CASSPELEFPYNEQFF

J: TRBJ2-7
V: TRBV7-6
D: -
size: -
DNA: TGTGCCAGCAGCTTAGTAGTCGGGCAGGGATCCCTATACGAGCAGTACTTC
CDR3: CASSLVVGQGSLYEQYF

J: TRBJ1-1
V: TRBV27
D: TRBD1
size: -
DNA: TGTGCCAGCAGTTTACAGGGGGATAGAAACACTGAAGCTTTCTTT
CDR3: CASSLQGDRNTEAFF

J: TRBJ1-4
V: TRBV6-1
D: TRBD1
size: -
DNA: TGTGCCAGCAGTGAAGGACAGGGTGCTGAAAAACTGTTTTTT
CDR3: CASSEGQGAEKLFF

J: TRBJ2-1
V: TRBV4-1
D: TRBD2
size: once
DNA: TGCGCCAGCAGCCAAGACGGACTAGCGGGAAACTACAATGAGCAGTTCTTC
CDR3: CASSQDGLAGNYNEQFF

J: TRBJ2-3
V: TRBV9
D: -
size: -
DNA: TGTGCCAGCAGCGTAGCCCGTGCTAGCGTAGTCGCAGATACGCAGTATTTT
CDR3: CASSVARASVVADTQYF

J: TRBJ2-1
V: TRBV27
D: -
size: -
DNA: TGTGCCAGCAGTCCCTACGGAGAGGAGCAGTTCTTC
CDR3: CASSPYGEEQFF

J: TRBJ1-2
V: TRBV28
D: -
size: -
DNA: -
CDR3: CASSSSLGDSYGYTF

J: TRBJ2-2
V: TRBV5-8
D: -
size: -
DNA: TGTGCCAGCAGCTTGACAGGGTCTGCGAACACCGGGGAGCTGTTTTTT
CDR3: CASSLTGSANTGELFF

J: TRBJ2-3
V: TRBV1
D: -
size: medium-sized
DNA: TGCACCAGCAGCCACCTAGCGGGAGAAAAAGATACGCAGTATTTT
CDR3: CTSSHLAGEKDTQYF

J: TRBJ2-3
V: TRBV11-3
D: TRBD1
size: -
DNA: TGTGCCAGCAGCTTGGACAGGGGCACAACAGATACGCAGTATTTT
CDR3: CASSLDRGTTDTQYF

J: TRBJ1-4
V: TRBV6-1
D: -
size: few
DNA: TGTGCCAGCAGTGAAGAGGCAGCCTATAATGAAAAACTGTTTTTT
CDR3: CASSEEAAYNEKLFF

J: TRBJ1-1
V: TRBV6-5
D: -
size: -
DNA: TGTGCCAGCAGTCCGGGTGGGGGGCTCACTGAAGCTTTCTTT
CDR3: CASSPGGGLTEAFF

J: TRBJ2-1
V: TRBV13
D: TRBD1
size: -
DNA: TGTGCCAGCAGCCTAAAGGGGGCGGGTGTGGGCAATGAGCAGTTCTTC
CDR3: CASSLKGAGVGNEQFF

J: TRBJ1-1
V: TRBV19
D: -
size: few
DNA: TGTGCCAGTAGTCCGTCCCCCTCCGGAGGCACTGAAGCTTTCTTT
CDR3: CASSPSPSGGTEAFF

J: TRBJ1-2
V: TRBV6-5
D: -
size: -
DNA: TGTGCCAGCAGTTCTACGGACGGAAACTATGGCTACACCTTC
CDR3: CASSSTDGNYGYTF

J: TRBJ2-2
V: TRBV6-4
D: TRBD2
size: -
DNA: TGTGCCAGCAGTGACTCCGGGGTGACTAGCGGGAGGGCTTTCACCGGGGAGCTGTTTTTT
CDR3: CASSDSGVTSGRAFTGELFF

J: TRBJ2-3
V: TRBV4-3
D: -
size: -
DNA: TGCGCCAGCAGCCAAGGGTCTAGTCTGATCACAGATACGCAGTATTTT
CDR3: CASSQGSSLITDTQYF

J: TRBJ2-5
V: TRBV7-3
D: -
size: -
DNA: TGTGCCAGCAGCCCAGACAACCAAGAGACCCAGTACTTC
CDR3: CASSPDNQETQYF

J: TRBJ2-7
V: TRBV9
D: -
size: -
DNA: TGTGCCAGCAGCGTAGTTCCTCAGAGCACAGGCTCCTACGAGCAGTACTTC
CDR3: CASSVVPQSTGSYEQYF

J: TRBJ2-6
V: TRBV6-1
D: -
size: -
DNA: TGTGCCAGCAGTGAAGTGGGGTCTGGGGCCAACGTCCTGACTTTC
CDR3: CASSEVGSGANVLTF

J: TRBJ2-1
V: TRBV13
D: TRBD2
size: -
DNA: TGTGCCAGCAGCGTCCTAGCGGGAGCCGGCTACAATGAGCAGTTCTTC
CDR3: CASSVLAGAGYNEQFF

J: TRBJ2-1
V: TRBV5-6
D: -
size: -
DNA: TGTGCCAGCAGCTTGGGCCTCGACAGCGGATACAATGAGCAGTTCTTC
CDR3: CASSLGLDSGYNEQFF

J: TRBJ2-1
V: TRBV5-1
D: -
size: -
DNA: TGCGCCAGCAGTTTTTCGGGGCTTCACAATGAGCAGTTCTTC
CDR3: CASSFSGLHNEQFF

J: TRBJ2-5
V: TRBV28
D: TRBD1
size: -
DNA: TGTGCCAGCAGTTTATTTGGGGACAGAGAACAAGAGACCCAGTACTTC
CDR3: CASSLFGDREQETQYF

J: TRBJ1-1
V: TRBV14
D: TRBD1
size: -
DNA: TGTGCCAGCAGCCAAGAGAGAATATGGGTGGACAGGGACGGCGAAGCTTTCTTT
CDR3: CASSQERIWVDRDGEAFF

J: TRBJ2-2
V: TRBV2
D: -
size: -
DNA: TGTGCCAGCAGCGAGCGAGGGGGGATCACCGGGGAGCTGTTTTTT
CDR3: CASSERGGITGELFF

J: TRBJ2-1
V: TRBV29-1
D: -
size: -
DNA: TGCAGCGTTGAACCTCGGTACAATGAGCAGTTCTTC
CDR3: CSVEPRYNEQFF

J: TRBJ2-7
V: TRBV29-1
D: TRBD1
size: -
DNA: TGCAGCGTTGAAGACTCGACAGGGGTCTACGAGCAGTACTTC
CDR3: CSVEDSTGVYEQYF

J: TRBJ1-1
V: TRBV28
D: -
size: -
DNA: TGTGCCAGCAGGGACCGGCGAGGGGGGGGCTATATAGAAGCTTTCTTT
CDR3: CASRDRRGGGYIEAFF